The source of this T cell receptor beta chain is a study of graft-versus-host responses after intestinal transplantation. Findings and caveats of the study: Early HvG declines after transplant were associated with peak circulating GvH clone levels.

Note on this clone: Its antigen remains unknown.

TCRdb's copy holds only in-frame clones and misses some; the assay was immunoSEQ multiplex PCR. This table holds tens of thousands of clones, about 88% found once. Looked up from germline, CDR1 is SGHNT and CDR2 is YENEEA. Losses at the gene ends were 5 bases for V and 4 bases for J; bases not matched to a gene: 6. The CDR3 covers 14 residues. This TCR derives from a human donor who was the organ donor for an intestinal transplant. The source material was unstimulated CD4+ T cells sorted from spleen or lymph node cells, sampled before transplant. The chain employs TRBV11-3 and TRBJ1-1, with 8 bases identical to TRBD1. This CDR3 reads CASSVDRGFTEAFF. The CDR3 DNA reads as TGTGCCAGCAGCGTCGACAGGGGTTTCACTGAAGCTTTCTTT.